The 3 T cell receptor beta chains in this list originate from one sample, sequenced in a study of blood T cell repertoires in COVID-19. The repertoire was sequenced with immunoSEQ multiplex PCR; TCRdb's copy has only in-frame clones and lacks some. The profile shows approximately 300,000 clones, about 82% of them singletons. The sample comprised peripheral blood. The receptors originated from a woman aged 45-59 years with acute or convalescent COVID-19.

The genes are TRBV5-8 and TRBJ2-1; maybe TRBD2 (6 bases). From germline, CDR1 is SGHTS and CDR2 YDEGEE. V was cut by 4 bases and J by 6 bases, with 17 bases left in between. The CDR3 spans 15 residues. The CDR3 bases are TGTGCCAGCAGCCCCGGGACTTCCTTTGTCAATGAGCAGTTCTTC. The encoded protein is CASSPGTSFVNEQFF.

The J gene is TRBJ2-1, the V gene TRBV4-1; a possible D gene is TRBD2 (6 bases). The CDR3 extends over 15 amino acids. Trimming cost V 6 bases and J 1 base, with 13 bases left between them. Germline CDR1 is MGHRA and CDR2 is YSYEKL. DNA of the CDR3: TGCGCCAGCAGGGCTAGCGTACCGTCCTACAATGAGCAGTTCTTC. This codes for CASRASVPSYNEQFF.

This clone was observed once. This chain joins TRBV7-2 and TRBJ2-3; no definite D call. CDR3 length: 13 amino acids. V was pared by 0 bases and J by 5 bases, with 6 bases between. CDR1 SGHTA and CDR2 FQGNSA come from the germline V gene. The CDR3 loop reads CASSLALRDTQYF. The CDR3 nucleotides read TGTGCCAGCAGCTTAGCGCTGCGAGATACGCAGTATTTT.